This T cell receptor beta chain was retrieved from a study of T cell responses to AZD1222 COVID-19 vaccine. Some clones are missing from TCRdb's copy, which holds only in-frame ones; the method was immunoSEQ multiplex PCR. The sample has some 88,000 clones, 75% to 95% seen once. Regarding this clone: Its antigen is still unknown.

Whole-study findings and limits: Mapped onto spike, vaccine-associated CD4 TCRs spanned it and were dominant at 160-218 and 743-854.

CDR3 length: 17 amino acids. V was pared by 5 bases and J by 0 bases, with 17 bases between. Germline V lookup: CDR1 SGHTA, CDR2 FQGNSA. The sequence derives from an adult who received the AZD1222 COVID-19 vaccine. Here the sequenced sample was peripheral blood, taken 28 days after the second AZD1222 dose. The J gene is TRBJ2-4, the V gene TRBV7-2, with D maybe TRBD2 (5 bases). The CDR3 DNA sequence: TGTGCCAGCAGCCAACCCTACTCGGGGATAGCCAAAAACATTCAGTACTTC. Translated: CASSQPYSGIAKNIQYF.